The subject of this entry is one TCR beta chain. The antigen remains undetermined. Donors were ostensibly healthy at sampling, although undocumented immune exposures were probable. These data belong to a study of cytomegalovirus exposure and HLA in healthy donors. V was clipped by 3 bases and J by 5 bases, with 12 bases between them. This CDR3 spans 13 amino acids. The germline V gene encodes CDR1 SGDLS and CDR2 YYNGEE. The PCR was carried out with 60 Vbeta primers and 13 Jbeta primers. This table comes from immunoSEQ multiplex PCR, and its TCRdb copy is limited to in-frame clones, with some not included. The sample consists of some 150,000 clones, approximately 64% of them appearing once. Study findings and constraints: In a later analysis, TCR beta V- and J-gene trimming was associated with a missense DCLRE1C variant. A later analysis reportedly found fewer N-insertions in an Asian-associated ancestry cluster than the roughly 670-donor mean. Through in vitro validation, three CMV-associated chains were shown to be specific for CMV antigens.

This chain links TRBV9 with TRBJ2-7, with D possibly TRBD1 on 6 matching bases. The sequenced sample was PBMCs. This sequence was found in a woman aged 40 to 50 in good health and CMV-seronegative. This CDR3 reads CASSGRDKNEQYF. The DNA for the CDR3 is TGTGCCAGCAGCGGCAGGGACAAGAACGAGCAGTACTTC.